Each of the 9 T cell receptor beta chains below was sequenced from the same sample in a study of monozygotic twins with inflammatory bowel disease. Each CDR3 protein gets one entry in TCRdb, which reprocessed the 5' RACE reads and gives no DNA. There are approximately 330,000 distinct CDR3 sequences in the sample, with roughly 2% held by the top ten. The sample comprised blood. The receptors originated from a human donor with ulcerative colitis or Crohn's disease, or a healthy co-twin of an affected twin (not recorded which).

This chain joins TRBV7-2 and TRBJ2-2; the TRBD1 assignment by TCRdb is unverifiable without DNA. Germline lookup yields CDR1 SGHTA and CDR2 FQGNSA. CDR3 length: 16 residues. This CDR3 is CASSLFAGASTGELFF.

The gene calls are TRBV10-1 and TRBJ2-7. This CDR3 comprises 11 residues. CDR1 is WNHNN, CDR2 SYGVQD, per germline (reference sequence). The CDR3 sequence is CTSRAIDEQYF.

The CDR3 region is CASSRGGTSARELYNEQFF. The chain uses TRBV5-6 and TRBJ2-1; there is no DNA to check the TCRdb D call of TRBD2. The V gene's germline CDR1 is SGHDT and CDR2 YYEEEE. The CDR3 totals 19 residues.

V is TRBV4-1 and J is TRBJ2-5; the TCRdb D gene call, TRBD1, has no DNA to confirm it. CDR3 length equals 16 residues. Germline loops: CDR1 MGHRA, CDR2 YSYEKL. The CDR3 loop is CASSQAGTALQETQYF.

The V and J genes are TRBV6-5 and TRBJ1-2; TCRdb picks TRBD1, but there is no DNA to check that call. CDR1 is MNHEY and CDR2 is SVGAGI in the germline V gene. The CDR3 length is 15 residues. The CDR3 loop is CASSYSRQGGYGYTF.

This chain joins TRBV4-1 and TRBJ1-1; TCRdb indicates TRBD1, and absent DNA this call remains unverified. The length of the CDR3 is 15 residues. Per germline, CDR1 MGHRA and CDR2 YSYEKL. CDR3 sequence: CASSQGVKGGTEAFF.

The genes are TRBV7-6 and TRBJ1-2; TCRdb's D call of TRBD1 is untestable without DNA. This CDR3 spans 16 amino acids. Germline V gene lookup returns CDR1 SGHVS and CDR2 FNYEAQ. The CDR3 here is CASSLDPGTGVVGYTF.

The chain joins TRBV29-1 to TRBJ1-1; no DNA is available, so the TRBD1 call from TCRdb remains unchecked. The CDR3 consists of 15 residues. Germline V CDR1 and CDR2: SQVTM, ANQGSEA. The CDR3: CSVERPQRRNTEAFF.

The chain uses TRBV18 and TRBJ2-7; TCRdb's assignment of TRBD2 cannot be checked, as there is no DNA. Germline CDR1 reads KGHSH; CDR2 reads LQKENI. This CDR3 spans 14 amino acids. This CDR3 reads CASSPVEGGYEQYF.